This TCR beta chain was sequenced for a study of early stage breast cancer tumors. Study at large: Most invasive tumors, about 75% of the 16, were ER+/PR+/HER2-.

Whole-study results and caveats: Commonly generated sequences made up most enriched TCRB sequences shared between patients.

Data came from immunoSEQ multiplex PCR; TCRdb stores just in-frame clones and leaves some out. The data hold about 70,000 clones, with around 80% observed a single time. Comments on this clone: Its antigen remains unknown.

This receptor was identified in a person between 35 and 49 years old with breast cancer. The specimen sequenced was blood.

The CDR3 nucleotides read TGTGCCAGCAGCCTTAGGGGACAAGGGGTTCTAGCGGGAGGAAGCGAGCAGTACTTC. It yields the protein CASSLRGQGVLAGGSEQYF. The gene calls are TRBV11-3 and TRBJ2-7; 11 nucleotides agree with TRBD2. Losses at the gene ends were 5 bases for V and 6 bases for J; bases not matched to a gene: 21. From germline, CDR1 is SGHNT and CDR2 YENEEA. The CDR3 extends over 19 amino acids. Full variable domain (remainder filled in from reference TRBV11-3 and TRBJ2-7): EAGVVQSPRYKIIEKKQPVAFWCNPISGHNTLYWYLQNLGQGPELLIRYENEEAVDDSQLPKDRFSAERLKGVDSTLKIQPAELGDSAVYLCASSLRGQGVLAGGSEQYFGPGTRLTVT.